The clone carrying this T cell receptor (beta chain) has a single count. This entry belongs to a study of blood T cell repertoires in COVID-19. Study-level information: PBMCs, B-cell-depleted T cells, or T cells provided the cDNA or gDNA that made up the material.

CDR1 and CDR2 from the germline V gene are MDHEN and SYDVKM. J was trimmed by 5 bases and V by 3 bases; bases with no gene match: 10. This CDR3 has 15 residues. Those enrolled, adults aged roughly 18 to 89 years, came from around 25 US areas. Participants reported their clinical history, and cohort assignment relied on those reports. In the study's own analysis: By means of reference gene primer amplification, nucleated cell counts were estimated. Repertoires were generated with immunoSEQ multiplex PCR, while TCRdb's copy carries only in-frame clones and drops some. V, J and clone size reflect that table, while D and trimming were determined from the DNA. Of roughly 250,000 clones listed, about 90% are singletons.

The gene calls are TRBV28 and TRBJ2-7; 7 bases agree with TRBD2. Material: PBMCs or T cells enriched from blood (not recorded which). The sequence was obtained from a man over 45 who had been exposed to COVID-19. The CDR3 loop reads CASSFWSSGLHEQYV. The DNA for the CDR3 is TGTGCCAGCAGTTTCTGGTCTAGCGGACTTCACGAGCAGTACGTC.